Given below is one T cell receptor (beta chain) in context. What it recognizes is unknown. This entry belongs to a study of CD8 T cells in Susac syndrome. Sequencing of TCR beta, carried out with a high-throughput approach, was applied to CD8+ and CD4+ T cells from the blood. Isolation of CD8+ and CD4+ T cells was performed negatively, whereas enrichment of TEMRA cells was done by FACS. Study-wide results and limits: An acknowledgment was made by the study that its TCR sequencing and HLA analysis involved relatively few individuals.

CDR3 size: 16 residues. Germline CDR1 LGHNA, CDR2 YSLEER. After removal of 3 bases from V and 7 bases from J, the junction contained 12 bases not matched to a gene. After extraction with the RNeasy kit, roughly 0.5 to 1 ug of the RNA was reverse transcribed using random hexamers. Amplification of the TCR beta CDR3 was carried out by immunoSEQ multiplex PCR, which spanned a total of 54 Vbeta and 13 Jbeta segments. One entry per CDR3 protein results from TCRdb running MiXCR on the immunoSEQ multiplex PCR reads. The sample has roughly 330,000 distinct CDR3 sequences; around 90% are singletons. Sequencing was performed on CD4+ T cells from PBMCs. J is TRBJ1-2 and V is TRBV4-3; 9 positions match TRBD1. The origin of this receptor is a human donor with multiple sclerosis. Written as DNA, the CDR3 is TGCGCCAGCAGCCAGGGCGGGACAGGGAAACAGGGTGGCTACACCTTC. It translates to CASSQGGTGKQGGYTF.